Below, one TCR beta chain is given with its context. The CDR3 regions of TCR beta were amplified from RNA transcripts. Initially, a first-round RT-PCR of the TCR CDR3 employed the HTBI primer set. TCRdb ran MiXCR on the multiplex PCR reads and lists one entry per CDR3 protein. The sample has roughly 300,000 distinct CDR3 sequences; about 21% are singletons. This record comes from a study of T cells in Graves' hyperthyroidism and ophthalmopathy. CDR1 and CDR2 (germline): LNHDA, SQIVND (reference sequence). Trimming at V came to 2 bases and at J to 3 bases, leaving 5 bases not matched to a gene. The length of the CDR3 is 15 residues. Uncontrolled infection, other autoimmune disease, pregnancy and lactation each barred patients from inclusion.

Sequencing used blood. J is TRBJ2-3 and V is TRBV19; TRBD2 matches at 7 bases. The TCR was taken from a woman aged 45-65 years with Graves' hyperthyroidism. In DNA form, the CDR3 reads TGTGCCAGTAGTATAATAGGAGCGGGAACAGATACGCAGTATTTT. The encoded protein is CASSIIGAGTDTQYF.